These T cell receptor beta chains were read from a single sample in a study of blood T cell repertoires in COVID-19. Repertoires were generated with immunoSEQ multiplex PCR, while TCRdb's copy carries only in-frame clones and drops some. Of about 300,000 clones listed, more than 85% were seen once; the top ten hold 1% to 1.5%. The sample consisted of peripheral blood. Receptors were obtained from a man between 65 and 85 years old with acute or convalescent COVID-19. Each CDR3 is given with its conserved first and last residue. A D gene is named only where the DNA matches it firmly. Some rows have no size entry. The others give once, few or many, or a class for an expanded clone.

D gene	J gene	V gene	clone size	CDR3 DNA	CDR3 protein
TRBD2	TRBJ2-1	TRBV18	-	TGTGCCAGCTCACCTTCTAGCGGGAGAGGAGAGCAGTTCTTC	CASSPSSGRGEQFF
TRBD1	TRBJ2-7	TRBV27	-	TGTGCCAGCAGTTTATCTTGGGACAGCTCCAACGAGCAGTACTTC	CASSLSWDSSNEQYF
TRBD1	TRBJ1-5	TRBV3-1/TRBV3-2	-	TGTGCCAGCAGTCCCACTCAGGGGGCCTATCAGCCCCAGCATTTT	CASSPTQGAYQPQHF
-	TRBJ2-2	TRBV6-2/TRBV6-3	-	TGTGCCAGCAGTTACGTCGTAAACACCGGGGAGCTGTTTTTT	CASSYVVNTGELFF
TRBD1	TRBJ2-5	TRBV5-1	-	TGCGCCAGCAGCTTGGGGGGGACAGGGGAAGAGACCCAGTACTTC	CASSLGGTGEETQYF
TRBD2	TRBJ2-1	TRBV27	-	TGTGCCAGCAGGATTGTCCCGAGGGGGGTCGGGACTAGCGGGTATCCGCAGTTCTTC	CASRIVPRGVGTSGYPQFF
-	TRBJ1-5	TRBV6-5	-	TGTGCCAGCAGTACCAGTCGCAATCAGCCCCAGCATTTT	CASSTSRNQPQHF
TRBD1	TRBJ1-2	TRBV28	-	TGTGCCAGCAGTTACAGGGGCGACTATGGCTACACCTTC	CASSYRGDYGYTF
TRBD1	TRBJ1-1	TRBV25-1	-	TGTGCCAGCAGTGAAGGGACAGGGTTTCTTAGCACTGAAGCTTTCTTT	CASSEGTGFLSTEAFF
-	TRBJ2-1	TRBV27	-	TGTGCCAGCAGTATCCGGACTACCCTTGGGAATGAGCAGTTCTTC	CASSIRTTLGNEQFF
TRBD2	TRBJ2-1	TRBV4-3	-	TGCGCCAGCAGCCAAGAAAGAGCGAGGGAGGGGCTGAATGAGCAGTTCTTC	CASSQERAREGLNEQFF
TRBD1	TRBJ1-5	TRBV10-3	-	TGTGCCATCAGTGTAGACAGGGATCAGCCCCAGCATTTT	CAISVDRDQPQHF
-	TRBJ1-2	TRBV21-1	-	TGTGCCAGCACCCGCCGGGACAGGGGGCGCGGATTTATGGGCTACACCTTC	CASTRRDRGRGFMGYTF
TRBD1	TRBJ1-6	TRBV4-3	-	TGCGCCAGCAGCACGGGGACAGGGAGGAATTCACCCCTCCACTTT	CASSTGTGRNSPLHF
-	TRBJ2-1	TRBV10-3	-	TGTGCCATCAGTTTTAGCGAGAATGAGCAGTTCTTC	CAISFSENEQFF
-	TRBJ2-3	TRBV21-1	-	TGTGCCAGCCGCCCCCGGGGGGGCACAGATACGCAGTATTTT	CASRPRGGTDTQYF
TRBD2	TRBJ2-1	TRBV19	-	TGTGCCAGTAGTACCCTTGGGACTAGCGGGTCCTACAATGAGCAGTTCTTC	CASSTLGTSGSYNEQFF
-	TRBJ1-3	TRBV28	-	TGTGCCAGCAGTCCACCCTCAGGGTCTGGAAACACCATATATTTT	CASSPPSGSGNTIYF
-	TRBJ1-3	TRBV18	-	TGTGCCAGCTCACCAGATGGGGGGGCCTCCTCTGGAAACACCATATATTTT	CASSPDGGASSGNTIYF
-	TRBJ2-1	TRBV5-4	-	TGTGCCAGCAGCTTGGGCGCAGGCGCCTCCTACAATGAGCAGTTCTTC	CASSLGAGASYNEQFF
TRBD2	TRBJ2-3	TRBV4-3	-	TGCGCCAGCAGCCAAGTCCTAGCGGGACTAGCGGGAGTCGGCCCAGATACGCAGTATTTT	CASSQVLAGLAGVGPDTQYF
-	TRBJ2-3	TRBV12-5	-	TGTGCTAGTGGTCTAAGCCTCGGGACACTTAGCACAGATACGCAGTATTTT	CASGLSLGTLSTDTQYF
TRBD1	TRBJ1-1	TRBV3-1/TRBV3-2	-	TGTGCCAGCAGCCGAGACAGGGGCAACACTGAAGCTTTCTTT	CASSRDRGNTEAFF
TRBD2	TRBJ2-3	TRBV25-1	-	TGTGCCAGCAGTGACTGGCGGGGGAACACAGATACGCAGTATTTT	CASSDWRGNTDTQYF
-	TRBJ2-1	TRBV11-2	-	TGTGCCAGCAGCTTAGAGGCGGCTAGCAATGAGCAGTTCTTC	CASSLEAASNEQFF
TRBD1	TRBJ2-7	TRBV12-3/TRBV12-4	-	TGTGCCAGCAGTGCAGGGGGAAACGAGCAGTACTTC	CASSAGGNEQYF
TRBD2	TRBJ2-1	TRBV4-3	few	TGCGCCAGCAGCCCCGCTGGCGGGGGTCTGTATGAGCAGTTCTTC	CASSPAGGGLYEQFF
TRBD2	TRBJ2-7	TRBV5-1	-	TGCGCCAGCAGCCGACTAGCGGGGGGCCAAAACTCCTACGAGCAGTACTTC	CASSRLAGGQNSYEQYF
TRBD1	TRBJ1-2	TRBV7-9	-	TGTGCCAGCACCAAACAGGGGGCCTATGGCTACACCTTC	CASTKQGAYGYTF
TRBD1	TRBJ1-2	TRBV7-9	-	TGTGCCAGCAGCCCCAGACAGGGAAGGTATGGCTACACCTTC	CASSPRQGRYGYTF
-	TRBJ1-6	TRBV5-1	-	TGCGCCAGCAGCTTGGGGACAGACCCCAGCTCCTATAATTCACCCCTCCACTTT	CASSLGTDPSSYNSPLHF
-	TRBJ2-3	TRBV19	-	TGTGCCAGTAGACAGGTGCCCACAGATACGCAGTATTTT	CASRQVPTDTQYF
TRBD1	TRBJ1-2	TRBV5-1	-	TGCGCCAGCAGCCCAGGGGGAGACTATGGCTACACCTTC	CASSPGGDYGYTF
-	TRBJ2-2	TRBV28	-	TGTGCCAGCAGGACCGGACAGTCCTTTAGGGAGCTGTTTTTT	CASRTGQSFRELFF
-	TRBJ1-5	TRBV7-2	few	TGTGCCAGCAGCTTACGGGGCGGGAGTCAGCCCCAGCATTTT	CASSLRGGSQPQHF
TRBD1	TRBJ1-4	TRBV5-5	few	TGTGCCAGCAGCTTGGCCGGGACAGTCAATGAAAAACTGTTTTTT	CASSLAGTVNEKLFF
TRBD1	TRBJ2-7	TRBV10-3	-	TGTGCCATCAGTGACACCTACCGGGACAGGAGCTCCTACGAGCAGTACTTC	CAISDTYRDRSSYEQYF
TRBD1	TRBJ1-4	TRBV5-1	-	TGCGCCAGCAGCCCGGGACAGGGCCATAATGAAAAACTGTTTTTT	CASSPGQGHNEKLFF
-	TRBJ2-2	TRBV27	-	TGTGCCAGCAGTTTTTTTGCGGGCACCGGGGAGCTGTTTTTT	CASSFFAGTGELFF
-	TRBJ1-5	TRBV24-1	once	TGTGCCACCAGTGATTTAACTACCAGGGAAGCCCAGCATTTT	CATSDLTTREAQHF
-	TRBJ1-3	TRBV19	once	TGTGCCAGTACCCCCCAGATCTCTGGAAACACCATATATTTT	CASTPQISGNTIYF
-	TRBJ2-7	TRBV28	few	TGTGCCAGCAGTACAAAGAGGGAGCAGTACTTC	CASSTKREQYF
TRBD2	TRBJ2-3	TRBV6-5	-	TGTGCCAGCAGTCCAACACTAGCGGGAGATACGCAGTATTTT	CASSPTLAGDTQYF
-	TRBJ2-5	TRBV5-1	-	TGCGCCAGCAGCTCCGCAGCGGCTTCGGGGGAGACCCAGTACTTC	CASSSAAASGETQYF
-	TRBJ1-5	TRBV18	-	TGTGCCAGCTCACCACCGGGCAGGGGTTACAATCAGCCCCAGCATTTT	CASSPPGRGYNQPQHF
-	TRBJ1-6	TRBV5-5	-	TGTGCCAGCAGCTTGGGGGTCTCCAGCTCAGGGTCACCCCTCCACTTT	CASSLGVSSSGSPLHF
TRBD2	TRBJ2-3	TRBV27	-	TGTGCCAGCAGTTTCCTTAGCGGGGGCGCGAGCACAGATACGCAGTATTTT	CASSFLSGGASTDTQYF
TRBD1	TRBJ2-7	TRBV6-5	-	TGTGCCAGCAGTTCCGGGACAGGATACTCCTACGAGCAGTACTTC	CASSSGTGYSYEQYF
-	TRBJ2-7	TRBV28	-	TGTGCCAGCAGTTTGACGCAGGGGCCCCCACAGTACTTC	CASSLTQGPPQYF
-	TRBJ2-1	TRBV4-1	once	TGCGCCAGCAGCCTTTCCCGGGGGAGCTCCTACAATGAGCAGTTCTTC	CASSLSRGSSYNEQFF
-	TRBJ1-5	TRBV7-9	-	TGTGCCAGCAGCCCCTTCGGTGGTGGGGGCAGCAATCAGCCCCAGCATTTT	CASSPFGGGGSNQPQHF
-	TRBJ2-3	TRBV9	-	TGTGCCAGCAGCGTAGAGCCTAGCACAGATACGCAGTATTTT	CASSVEPSTDTQYF
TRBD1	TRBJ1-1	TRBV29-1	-	TGCAGCGTTGGACAGGGGAACACTGAAGCTTTCTTT	CSVGQGNTEAFF
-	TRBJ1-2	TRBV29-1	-	TGCAGCGTTGAGTCGGGGGACTATGGCTACACCTTC	CSVESGDYGYTF
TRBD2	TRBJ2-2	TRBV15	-	TGTGCCACCAGGGGTGGAGCGGGAGGTGGCACCGGGGAGCTGTTTTTT	CATRGGAGGGTGELFF
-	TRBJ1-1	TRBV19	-	TGTGCCAGTAGGACGACAGGTCTAGCAGCCACTGAAGCTTTCTTT	CASRTTGLAATEAFF
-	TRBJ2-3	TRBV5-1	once	TGCGCCAGCAGCTCGACTAGTTCCAAGTCAGATACGCAGTATTTT	CASSSTSSKSDTQYF
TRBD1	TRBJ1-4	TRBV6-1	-	TGTGCCAGCAGTGGAACCGTACAGGGGGCGCAGCGGGGAAAACTGTTTTTT	CASSGTVQGAQRGKLFF
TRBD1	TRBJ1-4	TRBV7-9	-	TGTGCCAGCAGCTTAGACACAGGGGGAAATGAAAAACTGTTTTTT	CASSLDTGGNEKLFF
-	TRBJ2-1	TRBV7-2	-	TGTGCCAGCAGCGCCCGTCATAGCTCCTACAATGAGCAGTTCTTC	CASSARHSSYNEQFF